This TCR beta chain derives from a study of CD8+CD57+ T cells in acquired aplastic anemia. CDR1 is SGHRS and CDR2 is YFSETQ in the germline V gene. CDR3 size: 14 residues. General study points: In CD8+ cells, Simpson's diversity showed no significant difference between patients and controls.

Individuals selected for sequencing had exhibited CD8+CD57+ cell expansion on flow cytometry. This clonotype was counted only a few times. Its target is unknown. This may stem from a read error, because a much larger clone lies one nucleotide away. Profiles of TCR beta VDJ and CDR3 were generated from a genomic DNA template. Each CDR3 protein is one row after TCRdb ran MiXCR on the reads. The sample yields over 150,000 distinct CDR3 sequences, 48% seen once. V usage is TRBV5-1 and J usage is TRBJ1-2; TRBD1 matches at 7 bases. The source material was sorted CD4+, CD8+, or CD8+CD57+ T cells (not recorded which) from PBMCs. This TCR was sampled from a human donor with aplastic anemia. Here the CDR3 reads CASSQGQTNYGFTF. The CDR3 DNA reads TGCGCCAGCAGCCAGGGACAGACTAACTATGGCTTCACCTTC.